The present T cell receptor (beta chain) was sequenced within a study of T-cell reconstitution after alpha-beta-depleted transplantation in children. A library of TCRbeta sequences, prepared with unique molecular identifiers, was generated. TCRdb analysed the PCR reads with MiXCR anew, one entry per CDR3 protein. The sample carries about 540,000 distinct CDR3 sequences, 18% recorded once. The germline gives CDR1 MNHNS, CDR2 SASEGT. The CDR3 length is 17 residues. J was trimmed by 6 bases and V by 7 bases; bases with no gene match: 10. This specimen was PBMCs from the stem cell graft donor, taken from the stem cell graft. This sequence originates from a human donor who donated a stem cell graft to a child with acute lymphoblastic leukemia. The gene calls are TRBV6-1 and TRBJ2-1; 15 bases align to TRBD2. Written as DNA, the CDR3 is TGTGCCAGCACGGGACTAGCGGGAGGCAGCCGCGCCAATGAGCAGTTCTTC. Its translation is CASTGLAGGSRANEQFF.